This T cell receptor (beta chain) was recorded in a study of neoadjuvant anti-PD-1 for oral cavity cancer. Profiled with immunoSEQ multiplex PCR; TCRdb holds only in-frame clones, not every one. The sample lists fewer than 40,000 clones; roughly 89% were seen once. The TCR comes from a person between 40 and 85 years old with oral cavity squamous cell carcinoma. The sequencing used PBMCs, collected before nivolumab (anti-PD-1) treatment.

The CDR3 protein is CASSLRGDGNTEAFF. The DNA of the CDR3 is TGTGCCAGCAGCTTACGGGGGGACGGCAACACTGAAGCTTTCTTT. The V gene is TRBV7-6, the J gene TRBJ1-1; D perhaps matches TRBD1 (5 bases). V lost 2 bases and J lost 2, with 12 bases in between. Germline CDR1 is SGHVS and CDR2 is FNYEAQ. The CDR3 totals 15 residues.